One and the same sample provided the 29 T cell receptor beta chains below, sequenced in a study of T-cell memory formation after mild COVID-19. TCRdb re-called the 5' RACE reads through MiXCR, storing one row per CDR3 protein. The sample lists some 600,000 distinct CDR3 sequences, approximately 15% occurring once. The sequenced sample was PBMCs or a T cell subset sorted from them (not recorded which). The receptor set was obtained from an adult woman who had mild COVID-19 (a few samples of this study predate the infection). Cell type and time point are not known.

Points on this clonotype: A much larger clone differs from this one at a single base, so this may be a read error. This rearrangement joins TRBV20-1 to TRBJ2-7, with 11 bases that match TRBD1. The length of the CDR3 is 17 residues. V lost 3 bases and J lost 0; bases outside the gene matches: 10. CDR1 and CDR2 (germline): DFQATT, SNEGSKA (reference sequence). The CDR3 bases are TGCAGTGCTAGGTCCGGGACAGGGGGACGATTCTCCTACGAGCAGTACTTC. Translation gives CSARSGTGGRFSYEQYF.

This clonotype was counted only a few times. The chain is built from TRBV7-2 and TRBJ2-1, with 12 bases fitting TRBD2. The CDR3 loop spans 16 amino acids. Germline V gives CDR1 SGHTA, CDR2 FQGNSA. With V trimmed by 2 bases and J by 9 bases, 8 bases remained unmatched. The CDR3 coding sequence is TGTGCCAGCAGCTTATTTGCTAGCGGGAGGGCTAGTGAGCAGTTCTTC. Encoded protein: CASSLFASGRASEQFF.

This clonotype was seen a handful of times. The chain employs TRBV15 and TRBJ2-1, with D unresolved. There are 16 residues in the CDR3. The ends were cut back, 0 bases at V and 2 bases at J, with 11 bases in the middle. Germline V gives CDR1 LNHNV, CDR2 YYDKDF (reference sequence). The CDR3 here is CATSRDSKGPYNEQFF. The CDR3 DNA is TGTGCCACCAGCAGAGATTCTAAGGGTCCCTACAATGAGCAGTTCTTC.

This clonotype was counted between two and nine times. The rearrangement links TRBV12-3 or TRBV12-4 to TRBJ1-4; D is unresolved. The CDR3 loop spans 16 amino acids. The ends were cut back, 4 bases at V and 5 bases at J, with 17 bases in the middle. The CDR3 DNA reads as TGTGCCAGCAGTTGGGCCAGCTCCAGGTCGAATGAAAAACTGTTTTTT. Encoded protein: CASSWASSRSNEKLFF.

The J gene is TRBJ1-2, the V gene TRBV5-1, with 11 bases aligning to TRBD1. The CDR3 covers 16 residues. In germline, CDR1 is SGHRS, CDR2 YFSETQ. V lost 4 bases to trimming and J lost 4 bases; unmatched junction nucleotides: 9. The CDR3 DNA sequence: TGCGCCAGCAGCGTTGGACAGGGGGCGCAAGCCTATGGCTACACCTTC. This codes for CASSVGQGAQAYGYTF.

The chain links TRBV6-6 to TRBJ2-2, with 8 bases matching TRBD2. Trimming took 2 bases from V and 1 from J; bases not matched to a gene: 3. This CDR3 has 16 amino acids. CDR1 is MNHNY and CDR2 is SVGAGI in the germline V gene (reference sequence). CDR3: CASSYSRGGNTGELFF. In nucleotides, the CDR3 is TGTGCCAGCAGTTACAGCCGGGGGGGGAACACCGGGGAGCTGTTTTTT.

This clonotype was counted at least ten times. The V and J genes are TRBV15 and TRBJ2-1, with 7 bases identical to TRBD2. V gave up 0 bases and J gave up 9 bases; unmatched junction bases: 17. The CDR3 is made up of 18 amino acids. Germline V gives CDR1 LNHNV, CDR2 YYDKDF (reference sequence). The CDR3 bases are TGTGCCACCAGCAGAGATGTCGTTGGGCTAGCGGTCCGTGGTGAGCAGTTCTTC. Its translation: CATSRDVVGLAVRGEQFF.

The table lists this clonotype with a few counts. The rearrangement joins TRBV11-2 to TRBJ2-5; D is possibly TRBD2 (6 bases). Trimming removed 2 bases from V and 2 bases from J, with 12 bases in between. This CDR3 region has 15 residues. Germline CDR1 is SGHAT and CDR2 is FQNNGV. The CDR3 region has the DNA TGTGCCAGCAGCTTAAAGGTAGCGGCTCAAGAGACCCAGTACTTC. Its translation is CASSLKVAAQETQYF. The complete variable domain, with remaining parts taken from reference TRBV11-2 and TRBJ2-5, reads EAGVAQSPRYKIIEKRQSVAFWCNPISGHATLYWYQQILGQGPKLLIQFQNNGVVDDSQLPKDRFSAERLKGVDSTLKIQPAKLEDSAVYLCASSLKVAAQETQYFGPGTRLLVL.

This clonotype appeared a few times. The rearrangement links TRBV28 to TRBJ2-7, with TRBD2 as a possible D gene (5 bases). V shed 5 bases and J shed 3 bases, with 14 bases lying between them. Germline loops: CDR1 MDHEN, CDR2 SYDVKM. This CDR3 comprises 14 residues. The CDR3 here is CASSLTYRGYEQYF. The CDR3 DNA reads TGTGCCAGCAGTCTGACTTATCGGGGCTACGAGCAGTACTTC. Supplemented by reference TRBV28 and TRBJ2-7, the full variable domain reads DVKVTQSSRYLVKRTGEKVFLECVQDMDHENMFWYRQDPGLGLRLIYFSYDVKMKEKGDIPEGYSVSREKKERFSLILESASTNQTSMYLCASSLTYRGYEQYFGPGTRLTVT.

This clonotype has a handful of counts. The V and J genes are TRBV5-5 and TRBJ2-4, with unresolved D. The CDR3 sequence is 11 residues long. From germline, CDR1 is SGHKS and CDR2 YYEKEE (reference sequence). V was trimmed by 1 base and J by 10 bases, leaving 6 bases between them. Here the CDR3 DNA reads TGTGCCAGCAGCTTGAGTGGTATTCAGTACTTC. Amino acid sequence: CASSLSGIQYF.

This CDR3 reads CASSTTPPGPTLWQPQHF. The CDR3 coding sequence is TGTGCCAGCAGTACCACCCCCCCGGGACCCACATTATGGCAGCCCCAGCATTTT. The chain carries TRBV27 and TRBJ1-5; D is possibly TRBD1 (5 bases). Germline V gene data show CDR1 as MNHEY and CDR2 as SMNVEV (reference sequence). CDR3 length: 18 amino acids. V lost 5 bases to trimming and J lost 7 bases, with 27 bases between them.

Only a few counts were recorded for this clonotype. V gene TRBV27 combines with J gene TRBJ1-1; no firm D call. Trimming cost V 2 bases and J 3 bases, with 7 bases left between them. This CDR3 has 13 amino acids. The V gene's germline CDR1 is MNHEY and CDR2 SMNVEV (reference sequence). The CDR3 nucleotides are TGTGCCAGCAGTTTAGGCCCGGACACTGAAGCTTTCTTT. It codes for CASSLGPDTEAFF.

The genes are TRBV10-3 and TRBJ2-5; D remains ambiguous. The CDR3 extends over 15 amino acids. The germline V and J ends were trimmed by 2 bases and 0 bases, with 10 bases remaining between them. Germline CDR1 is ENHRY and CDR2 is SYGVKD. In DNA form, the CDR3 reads TGTGCCATCAGTGAGGGCAAACCGTACCAAGAGACCCAGTACTTC. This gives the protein CAISEGKPYQETQYF.

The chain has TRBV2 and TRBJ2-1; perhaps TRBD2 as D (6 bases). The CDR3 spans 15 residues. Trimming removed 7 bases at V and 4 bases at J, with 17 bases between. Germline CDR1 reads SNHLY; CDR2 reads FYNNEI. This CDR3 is CASTLDGSTYNEQFF. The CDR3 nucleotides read TGTGCCAGCACTTTGGACGGGAGTACTTACAATGAGCAGTTCTTC.

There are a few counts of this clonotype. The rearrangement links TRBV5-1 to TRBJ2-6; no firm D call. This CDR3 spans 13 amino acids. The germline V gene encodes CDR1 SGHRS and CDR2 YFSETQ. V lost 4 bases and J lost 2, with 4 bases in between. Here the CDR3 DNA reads TGCGCCAGCAGCGCCCCTGGGGCCAACGTCCTGACTTTC. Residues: CASSAPGANVLTF. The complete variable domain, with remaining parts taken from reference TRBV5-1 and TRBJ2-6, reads KAGVTQTPRYLIKTRGQQVTLSCSPISGHRSVSWYQQTPGQGLQFLFEYFSETQRNKGNFPGRFSGRQFSNSRSEMNVSTLELGDSALYLCASSAPGANVLTFGAGSRLTVL.

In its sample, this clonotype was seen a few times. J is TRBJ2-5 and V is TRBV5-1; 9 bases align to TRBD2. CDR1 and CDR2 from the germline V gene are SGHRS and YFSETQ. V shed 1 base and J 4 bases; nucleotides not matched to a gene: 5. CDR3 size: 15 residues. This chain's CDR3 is CASSLMSSGVETQYF. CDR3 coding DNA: TGCGCCAGCAGCTTGATGTCTAGCGGGGTAGAGACCCAGTACTTC.

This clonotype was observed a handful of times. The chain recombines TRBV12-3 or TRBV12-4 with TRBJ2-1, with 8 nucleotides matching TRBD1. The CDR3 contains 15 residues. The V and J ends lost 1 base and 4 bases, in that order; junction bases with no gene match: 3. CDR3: CASSLGDRYYNEQFF. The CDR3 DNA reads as TGTGCCAGCAGTTTAGGGGACAGGTATTACAATGAGCAGTTCTTC.

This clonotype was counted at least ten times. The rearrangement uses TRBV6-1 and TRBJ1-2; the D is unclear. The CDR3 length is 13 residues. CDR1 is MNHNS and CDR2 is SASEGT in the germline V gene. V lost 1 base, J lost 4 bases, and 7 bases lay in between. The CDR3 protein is CASSEVASYGYTF. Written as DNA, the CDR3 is TGTGCCAGCAGTGAAGTCGCCAGCTATGGCTACACCTTC.

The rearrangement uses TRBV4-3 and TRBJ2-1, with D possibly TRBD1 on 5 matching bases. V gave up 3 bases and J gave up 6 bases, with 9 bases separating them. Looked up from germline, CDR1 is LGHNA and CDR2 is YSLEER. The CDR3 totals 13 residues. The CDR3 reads CASSHIQGNEQFF. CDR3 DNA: TGCGCCAGCAGCCACATCCAGGGCAATGAGCAGTTCTTC.

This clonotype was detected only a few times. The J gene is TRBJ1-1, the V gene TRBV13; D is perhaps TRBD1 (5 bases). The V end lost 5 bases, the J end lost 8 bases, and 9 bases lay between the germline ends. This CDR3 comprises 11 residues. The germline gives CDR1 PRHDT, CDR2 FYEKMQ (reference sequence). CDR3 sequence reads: CASSTRDEAFF. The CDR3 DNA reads TGTGCCAGCAGCACCCGGGACGAAGCTTTCTTT.

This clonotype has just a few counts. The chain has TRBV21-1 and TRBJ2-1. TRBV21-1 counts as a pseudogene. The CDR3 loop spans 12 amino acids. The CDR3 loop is CASSKTANEQFF. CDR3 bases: TGTGCCAGCAGCAAGACGGCGAATGAGCAGTTCTTC.

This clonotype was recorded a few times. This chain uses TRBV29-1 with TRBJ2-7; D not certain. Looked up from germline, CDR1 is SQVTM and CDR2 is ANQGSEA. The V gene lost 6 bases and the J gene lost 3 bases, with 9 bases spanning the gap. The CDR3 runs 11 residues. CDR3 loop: CSVQIYYEQYF. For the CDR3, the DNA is TGCAGCGTACAGATATACTACGAGCAGTACTTC.

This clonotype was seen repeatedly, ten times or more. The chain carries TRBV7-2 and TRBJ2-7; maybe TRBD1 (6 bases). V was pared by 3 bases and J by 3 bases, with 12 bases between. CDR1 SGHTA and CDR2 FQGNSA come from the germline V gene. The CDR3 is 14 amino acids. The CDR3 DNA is TGTGCCAGCAGCTTGGGGGCAGGGAGCTACGAGCAGTACTTC. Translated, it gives CASSLGAGSYEQYF.

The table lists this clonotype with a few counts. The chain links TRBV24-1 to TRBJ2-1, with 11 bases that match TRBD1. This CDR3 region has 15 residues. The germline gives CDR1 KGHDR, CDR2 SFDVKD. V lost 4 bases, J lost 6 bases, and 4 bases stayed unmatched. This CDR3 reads CATSDPGTGGNEQFF. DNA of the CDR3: TGTGCCACCAGTGACCCTGGGACAGGGGGCAATGAGCAGTTCTTC.

The CDR3 sequence is CASSSLAGGQQETQYF. In DNA, the CDR3 is TGTGCCAGCAGCTCCCTAGCGGGGGGGCAACAAGAGACCCAGTACTTC. The chain is built from TRBV7-6 and TRBJ2-5; TRBD2 agrees at 12 bases. Trimming removed 4 bases from V and 2 bases from J; junction bases left unmatched: 5. The CDR3 extends over 16 amino acids. The V gene's germline CDR1 is SGHVS and CDR2 FNYEAQ.

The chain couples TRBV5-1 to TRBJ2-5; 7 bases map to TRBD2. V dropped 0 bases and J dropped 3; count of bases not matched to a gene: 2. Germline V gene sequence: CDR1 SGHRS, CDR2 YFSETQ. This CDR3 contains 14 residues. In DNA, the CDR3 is TGCGCCAGCAGCTTGGAGAGCGGGGAAGAGACCCAGTACTTC. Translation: CASSLESGEETQYF.

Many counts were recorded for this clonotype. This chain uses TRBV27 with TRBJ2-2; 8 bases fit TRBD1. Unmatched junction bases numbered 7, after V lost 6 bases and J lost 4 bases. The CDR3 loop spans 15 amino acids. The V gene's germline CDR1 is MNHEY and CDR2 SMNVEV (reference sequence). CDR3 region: CASRRAGGSTGELFF. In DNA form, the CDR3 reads TGTGCCAGCAGGCGGGCAGGGGGCAGCACCGGGGAGCTGTTTTTT.

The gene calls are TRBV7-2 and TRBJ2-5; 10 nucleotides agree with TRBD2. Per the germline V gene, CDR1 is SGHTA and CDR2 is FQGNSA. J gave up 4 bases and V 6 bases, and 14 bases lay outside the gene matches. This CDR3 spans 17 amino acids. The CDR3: CASSKTQALAGRETQYF. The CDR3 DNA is TGTGCCAGCAGTAAAACTCAGGCACTAGCGGGAAGAGAGACCCAGTACTTC.

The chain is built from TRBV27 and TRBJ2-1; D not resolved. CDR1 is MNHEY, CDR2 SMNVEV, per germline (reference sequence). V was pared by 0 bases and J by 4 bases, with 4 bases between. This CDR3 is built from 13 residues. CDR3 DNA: TGTGCCAGCAGTTTATCCGATTACAATGAGCAGTTCTTC. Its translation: CASSLSDYNEQFF.